A selection of T cell receptor beta chains follows, all from one sample in a study of blood T cell repertoires in COVID-19. Sequencing used immunoSEQ multiplex PCR; TCRdb keeps in-frame clones, though not all of them. The sample carries about 110,000 clones, 76% recorded once. The sample was peripheral blood. Source of these receptors: a man older than 75 with COVID-19, enrolled during active disease. CDR3s include the opening cysteine and the closing phenylalanine or tryptophan. Each record gives: V gene, J gene, D gene, clone size, CDR3 DNA, CDR3 protein. D genes are given only for firm matches. Clone size is stated in some rows and not others, as once, few, many or a class when expanded.

>TRBV5-3|TRBJ1-2|NA|NA
TGTGCCAGAAGCTGGGGCTCTCCCTCTAACCGCTCGCCTAACTATGGCTACACCTTC
CARSWGSPSNRSPNYGYTF
>TRBV6-5|TRBJ2-1|TRBD2|once
TGTGCCAGCAGGGTCGGGGAGGGCGCCTACAATGAGCAGTTCTTC
CASRVGEGAYNEQFF
>TRBV19|TRBJ1-1|NA|NA
TGTGCCAGTTTACGGTGGACTGAAGCTTTCTTT
CASLRWTEAFF
>TRBV5-1|TRBJ2-1|NA|NA
TGCGCCAGCAGCTCCCGGGATTTCCATGAGCAGTTCTTC
CASSSRDFHEQFF
>TRBV25-1|TRBJ2-1|TRBD2|NA
TGTGCCAGCAGTGAATATCGCGGGAGCCATAATGAGCAGTTCTTC
CASSEYRGSHNEQFF
>TRBV6-5|TRBJ2-5|NA|NA
TGTGCCAGCTGGAGTGGCGAGACTCGGACTGAGACCCAGTACTTC
CASWSGETRTETQYF
>TRBV14|TRBJ2-7|TRBD1|few
TGTGCCAGCAGCCAAGAGGGGACAGCCTTTTCTTACGAGCAGTACTTC
CASSQEGTAFSYEQYF
>TRBV9|TRBJ1-4|NA|NA
TGTGCCAGCAGCGTAGGCCGGGATGAAAAACTGTTTTTT
CASSVGRDEKLFF
>TRBV4-2|TRBJ1-5|NA|NA
TGTGCCAGCAGCCAAGGACAGAACAATCAGCCCCAGCATTTT
CASSQGQNNQPQHF
>TRBV9|TRBJ1-2|NA|NA
TGTGCCAGCAGCGTAGGGGGGGGTGGCTATGGCTACACCTTC
CASSVGGGGYGYTF
>TRBV7-3|TRBJ1-2|NA|once
TGTGCCAGCAGCTTAGACAGCCAGTGGGGAGGCTACACCTTC
CASSLDSQWGGYTF
>TRBV7-9|TRBJ2-1|TRBD2|NA
TGTGCCAGCAGCTTAGAGGCGATAGCGGGATCCTACAATGAGCAGTTCTTC
CASSLEAIAGSYNEQFF
>TRBV7-2|TRBJ1-5|NA|NA
TGTGCCAGCAGCTTAGTGGCGGGAAGCAATCAGCCCCAGCATTTT
CASSLVAGSNQPQHF
>TRBV28|TRBJ2-7|TRBD2|NA
TGTGCCAGCATGACTAGCGTAACCTACGAGCAGTACTTC
CASMTSVTYEQYF
>TRBV10-3|TRBJ2-1|TRBD2|NA
TGTGCCATCAGTGAGGGGGGACTAGCGGGAACCTACAATGAGCAGTTCTTC
CAISEGGLAGTYNEQFF
>TRBV6-6|TRBJ2-1|TRBD1|NA
TGTGCCAGCAGTTACGGGACAGCCGCCTACAATGAGCAGTTCTTC
CASSYGTAAYNEQFF
>TRBV5-1|TRBJ2-1|TRBD2|NA
TGCGCCAGCAGCTCCGTACTAGCGGGGTATGGGGATGAGCAGTTCTTC
CASSSVLAGYGDEQFF
>TRBV4-3|TRBJ2-3|NA|NA
TGCGCCAGCAGCCAAGATCTGGGCAGGGGGGACGGAGATACGCAGTATTTT
CASSQDLGRGDGDTQYF
>TRBV3-1/TRBV3-2|TRBJ2-2|TRBD2|once
TGTGCCAGCAGTAATAGCGGGAGGACCAACACCGGGGAGCTGTTTTTT
CASSNSGRTNTGELFF
>TRBV24-1|TRBJ2-5|TRBD1|NA
TGTGCCACCAGTGATAGGGGACAGACTTACACTTACCAAGAGACCCAGTACTTC
CATSDRGQTYTYQETQYF
>TRBV3-1/TRBV3-2|TRBJ1-1|NA|NA
TGTGCCAGCAGCCCCTCGGGGGGCGTAACTGAAGCTTTCTTT
CASSPSGGVTEAFF
>TRBV7-3|TRBJ1-6|NA|NA
TGTGCCAGCAGCCAAACTCATAATTCACCCCTCCACTTT
CASSQTHNSPLHF
>TRBV7-2|TRBJ2-1|TRBD2|once
TGTGCCAGCAGCTTACCACCGGGGGGTAGCGGCCGGTCCTACAATGAGCAGTTCTTC
CASSLPPGGSGRSYNEQFF
>TRBV4-1|TRBJ2-3|TRBD2|NA
TGCGCCAGCAGCCATTGGACTAGCGGGAGCACAGATACGCAGTATTTT
CASSHWTSGSTDTQYF
>TRBV6-5|TRBJ1-6|NA|once
TGTGCCAGCAGTTACCGGGGGGCACATTCACCCCTCCACTTT
CASSYRGAHSPLHF
>TRBV7-3|TRBJ2-3|TRBD2|NA
TGTGCCAGCAGCTCTAGCGGGAGCACAGATACGCAGTATTTT
CASSSSGSTDTQYF
>TRBV10-3|TRBJ2-5|TRBD2|NA
TGTGCCATCAGTGAGACTAGCGGGACTCAGACCCAGTACTTC
CAISETSGTQTQYF
>TRBV10-2|TRBJ2-1|NA|NA
TGCGCCAGCAGCCTAGACTGGAATGAGCAGTTCTTC
CASSLDWNEQFF
>TRBV6-2/TRBV6-3|TRBJ1-1|NA|NA
TGTGCCAGCAGTTACGGCTTCCAGGGCTCCACGATATCGAACACTGAAGCTTTCTTT
CASSYGFQGSTISNTEAFF
>TRBV19|TRBJ1-5|NA|NA
TGTGCCTCGATGGGGCCGTATCAGCCCCAGCATTTT
CASMGPYQPQHF
>TRBV11-2|TRBJ2-1|NA|NA
TGTGCCAGCAGCTCCCATTCAGGAAGTACCAATGAGCAGTTCTTC
CASSSHSGSTNEQFF
>TRBV28|TRBJ1-5|NA|NA
TGTGCCAGCAGTTTAAATGGAGGAGCCCCATGGCAGCCCCAGCATTTT
CASSLNGGAPWQPQHF
>TRBV19|TRBJ2-7|TRBD2|NA
TGTGCCAGTAGTATCACTAGCGGGAACTCCTACGAGCAGTACTTC
CASSITSGNSYEQYF
>TRBV13|TRBJ2-3|TRBD2|NA
TGTGCCAGCAGCTTAGGGACTAGCGGGGATACGCAGTATTTT
CASSLGTSGDTQYF
>TRBV30|TRBJ2-2|TRBD2|NA
TGTGCCTGGAGTACTGAGCGGGAGCTTACCGGGGAGCTGTTTTTT
CAWSTERELTGELFF
>TRBV4-1|TRBJ2-7|NA|NA
TGCGCCAGCAGCCAAGAGAACAGTTACGAGCAGTACTTC
CASSQENSYEQYF
>TRBV14|TRBJ2-1|NA|few
TGTGCCAGCAGCCAAGGTCCACTGGTTGAACAGTTCTTC
CASSQGPLVEQFF
>TRBV9|TRBJ2-2|TRBD2|NA
TGTGCCAGCAGCTCCCGACTAGCGGGAGGGTCCCGGGAGCTGTTTTTT
CASSSRLAGGSRELFF
>TRBV21-1|TRBJ1-1|NA|NA
TGTGCCAGCAGCACCCCCTGCGAGGACACTGAAGCTTTCTTT
CASSTPCEDTEAFF
>TRBV7-9|TRBJ2-4|TRBD2|NA
TGTGCCAGCAGCAACGGACTAGCCGGGAACATTCAGTACTTC
CASSNGLAGNIQYF
>TRBV11-2|TRBJ2-1|NA|few
TGTGCCAGCAGCTCAAGCCCGAGCTCCTACAATGAGCAGTTCTTC
CASSSSPSSYNEQFF
>TRBV6-2/TRBV6-3|TRBJ2-7|TRBD2|NA
TGTGCCAGCAGTTACCCGACTAGCGGGAGGGCCTCCTACGAGCAGTACTTC
CASSYPTSGRASYEQYF
>TRBV18|TRBJ1-6|TRBD1|few
TGTGCCAGCTCGGGGACAGGGTCGAATAATTCACCCCTCCACTTT
CASSGTGSNNSPLHF
>TRBV18|TRBJ1-5|NA|NA
TGTGCCAGCTCACCCGGACAGAATCAGCCCCAGCATTTT
CASSPGQNQPQHF
>TRBV28|TRBJ1-2|NA|NA
TGTGCCAGCAGTTTATTTGCAGAACCTAACTATGGCTACACCTTC
CASSLFAEPNYGYTF